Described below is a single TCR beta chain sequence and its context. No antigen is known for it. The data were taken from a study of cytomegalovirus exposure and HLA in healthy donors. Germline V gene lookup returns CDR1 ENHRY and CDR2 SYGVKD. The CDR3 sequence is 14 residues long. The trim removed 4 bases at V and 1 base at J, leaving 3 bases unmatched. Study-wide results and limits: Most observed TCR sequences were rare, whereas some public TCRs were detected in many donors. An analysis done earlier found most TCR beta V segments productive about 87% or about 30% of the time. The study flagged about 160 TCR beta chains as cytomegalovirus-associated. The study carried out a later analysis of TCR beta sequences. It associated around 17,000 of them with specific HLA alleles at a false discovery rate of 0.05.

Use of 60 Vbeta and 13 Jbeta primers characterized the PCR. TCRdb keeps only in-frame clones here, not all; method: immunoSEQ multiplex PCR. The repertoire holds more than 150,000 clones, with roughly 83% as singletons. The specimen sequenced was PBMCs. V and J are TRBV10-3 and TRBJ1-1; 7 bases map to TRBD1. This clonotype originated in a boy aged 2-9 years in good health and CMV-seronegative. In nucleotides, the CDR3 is TGTGCCATCAGTGGCGGGACAGAGAACACTGAAGCTTTCTTT. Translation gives CAISGGTENTEAFF.